The 25 T cell receptor beta chains given below trace back to one sample, sequenced in a study of sequential checkpoint blockade in melanoma. Sequencing was performed with immunoSEQ multiplex PCR; in TCRdb, only in-frame clones are kept and a portion is missing. This table holds 17,000 or so clones, under 65% found once. The treatment: randomized to nivolumab then ipilimumab (arm A) or the reverse (arm B). Source: CD8+ T cells sorted from blood (inferred from file names), taken from a patient given nivolumab and ipilimumab in sequence. The source is a human donor with melanoma.

This chain uses TRBV5-6 with TRBJ2-7, with TRBD1 matching over 10 bases. V shed 0 bases and J 2 bases; nucleotides not matched to a gene: 5. CDR1 is SGHDT and CDR2 is YYEEEE in the germline V gene. This CDR3 contains 16 residues. The CDR3 sequence is CASSLVFGQGAYEQYF. The DNA for the CDR3 is TGTGCCAGCAGCTTGGTGTTCGGACAGGGGGCCTACGAGCAGTACTTC.

The rearrangement links TRBV28 to TRBJ1-5, with D maybe TRBD1 (5 bases). The CDR3 totals 16 residues. V was shortened by 5 bases and J by 6 bases, with 20 bases between the two germline ends. Germline assignment: CDR1 MDHEN and CDR2 SYDVKM. The CDR3 sequence is CASSGAEEGSGQPQHF. CDR3 DNA: TGTGCCAGCAGTGGCGCGGAGGAGGGGTCGGGTCAGCCCCAGCATTTT.

The CDR3 DNA reads as TGTGCCAGCAGCTTAGCGCCCGGGTACGAGCAGTACTTC. Encoded protein: CASSLAPGYEQYF. This sequence joins TRBV11-1 and TRBJ2-7; D gene unclear. The CDR3 extends over 13 amino acids. V lost 0 bases to trimming and J lost 4 bases, with 7 bases between them. CDR1 is SGHAT and CDR2 is FQDESV in the germline V gene (reference sequence).

This clone was picked up a small number of times. J is TRBJ2-7 and V is TRBV5-3; 7 positions match TRBD1. TRBV5-3 is recorded as an ORF, its role being uncertain. J was trimmed by 3 bases and V by 8 bases; bases with no gene match: 14. The CDR3 length is 15 residues. DNA for the CDR3: TGTGCCAGCAGCCAAACTTCGGGACAGTACTACGAGCAGTACTTC. Protein sequence: CASSQTSGQYYEQYF.

In its sample, this clone was seen once. The gene calls are TRBV29-1 and TRBJ1-2; D possibly corresponds to TRBD1 (5 bases). Germline-derived CDR1 and CDR2 are SQVTM and ANQGSEA. The germline V and J ends were trimmed by 7 bases and 7 bases, with 22 bases remaining between them. This CDR3 region has 14 residues. For the CDR3, the DNA is TGCAGCGCCGCCCCCGGGACGGAGGAGGGTGGCTACACCTTC. Its protein is CSAAPGTEEGGYTF.

The chain employs TRBV9 and TRBJ2-1, with D tentatively TRBD1 (6 bases). Per germline, CDR1 SGDLS and CDR2 YYNGEE. This CDR3 is built from 14 residues. Between the trimmed V and J ends, which lost 3 bases and 7 bases, there was a span of 14 bases. This chain's CDR3 is CASSEGDLLNEQFF. CDR3 nucleotides: TGTGCCAGCAGCGAGGGGGACCTGTTAAATGAGCAGTTCTTC. Based on the CDR3 plus reference TRBV9 and TRBJ2-1, the full variable domain is DSGVTQTPKHLITATGQRVTLRCSPRSGDLSVYWYQQSLDQGLQFLIQYYNGEERAKGNILERFSAQQFPDLHSELNLSSLELGDSALYFCASSEGDLLNEQFFGPGTRLTVL.

This clone was counted only a few times. The rearrangement links TRBV7-9 to TRBJ2-2; no clear D gene. CDR3 length: 14 residues. Germline V gene data show CDR1 as SEHNR and CDR2 as FQNEAQ (reference sequence). V gave up 7 bases and J gave up 1 base, with 10 bases separating them. The CDR3 spells CASTPSVNTGELFF. The CDR3 bases are TGTGCCAGCACCCCCAGTGTGAACACCGGGGAGCTGTTTTTT.

The chain has TRBV29-1 and TRBJ1-2; tentative D call: TRBD1 (5 bases). This CDR3 spans 11 amino acids. V was trimmed by 2 bases and J by 5 bases, leaving 6 bases between them. Germline CDR1 is SQVTM and CDR2 is ANQGSEA. In DNA, the CDR3 is TGCAGCGTTGAATCAGGGTATGGCTACACCTTC. This translates into CSVESGYGYTF.

The V gene is TRBV5-4, the J gene TRBJ2-1; D is unclear. The CDR3 sequence is 12 residues long. Germline V lookup: CDR1 SGHNT, CDR2 YYREEE (reference sequence). V lost 0 bases and J lost 6, with 4 bases in between. The CDR3, as DNA: TGTGCCAGCAGCTTGGACAGCAATGAGCAGTTCTTC. Residues: CASSLDSNEQFF.

This clone was seen more than once but under ten times. V usage is TRBV27 and J usage is TRBJ2-7; 8 positions match TRBD2. This CDR3 comprises 16 residues. Germline V gives CDR1 MNHEY, CDR2 SMNVEV (reference sequence). V shed 5 bases and J 0 bases; nucleotides not matched to a gene: 9. The CDR3 loop is CASSASGGPLSYEQYF. The DNA for the CDR3 is TGTGCCAGCAGTGCGTCGGGGGGGCCCCTCTCCTACGAGCAGTACTTC.

This clone has only a few counts. V is TRBV4-2 and J is TRBJ1-5; 7 positions agree with TRBD1. The trim removed 1 base at V and 7 bases at J, leaving 7 bases unmatched. Germline lookup yields CDR1 LGHNA and CDR2 YNFKEQ. The CDR3 is 15 amino acids. CDR3 nucleotides: TGTGCCAGCAGCCAAGGAGACGAGGGGGCCCAGCCCCAGCATTTT. This encodes CASSQGDEGAQPQHF.

The chain has TRBV4-1 and TRBJ2-1, with 16 positions matching TRBD2. Germline-derived CDR1 and CDR2 are MGHRA and YSYEKL. The length of the CDR3 is 19 residues. The ends lost 3 bases at V and 0 bases at J; junction bases unmatched: 5. This CDR3 reads CASSHAGTSGRASYNEQFF. CDR3 bases: TGCGCCAGCAGCCACGCCGGGACTAGCGGGAGGGCCTCCTACAATGAGCAGTTCTTC.

CDR3 in amino acids: CASSQDPPGGANSPLHF. As DNA, the CDR3 is TGCGCCAGCAGCCAAGATCCCCCCGGGGGGGCCAATTCACCCCTCCACTTT. The gene calls are TRBV4-1 and TRBJ1-6; possibly TRBD1 for D (6 bases). Germline V gene lookup returns CDR1 MGHRA and CDR2 YSYEKL. The CDR3 consists of 17 residues. The ends were cut back, 0 bases at V and 7 bases at J, with 16 bases in the middle.

V and J are TRBV7-3 and TRBJ2-5; 7 bases fit TRBD2. This CDR3 has 16 amino acids. Germline V lookup: CDR1 SGHTA, CDR2 FQGTGA. After removal of 3 bases from V and 2 bases from J, the junction contained 9 bases not matched to a gene. The CDR3: CASSFGAVGGQETQYF. CDR3 sequence (DNA): TGTGCCAGCAGCTTTGGGGCGGTGGGAGGGCAAGAGACCCAGTACTTC.

The chain couples TRBV27 to TRBJ2-2, with D possibly TRBD1 on 6 matching bases. V dropped 3 bases and J dropped 0 bases, with 11 bases sitting between them. Looked up from germline, CDR1 is MNHEY and CDR2 is SMNVEV (reference sequence). The length of the CDR3 is 16 residues. For the CDR3, the DNA is TGTGCCAGCAGTTTCATAGGGGGAGCGAACACCGGGGAGCTGTTTTTT. Protein product: CASSFIGGANTGELFF.

This clone was recorded a few times. This chain links TRBV27 with TRBJ2-3; TRBD2 matches 10 bases. Germline CDR1 MNHEY, CDR2 SMNVEV (reference sequence). The CDR3 spans 17 residues. Trimming took 3 bases from V and 1 from J; bases not matched to a gene: 7. The CDR3 nucleotides are TGTGCCAGCAGTTTGGGAGCGGGAGGGCCAGGCACAGATACGCAGTATTTT. Its protein is CASSLGAGGPGTDTQYF.

This clone has only a few counts. This chain connects TRBV19 to TRBJ1-6, with TRBD1 as a possible D gene (5 bases). V lost 5 bases and J 2 bases, leaving 19 bases between the germline ends. The CDR3 length is 18 residues. Germline V CDR1 and CDR2: LNHDA, SQIVND (reference sequence). The CDR3 DNA is TGTGCCAGTAGTGGGGGGTACCAGCAAAAAACCTATAATTCACCCCTCCACTTT. Translating gives CASSGGYQQKTYNSPLHF.

V usage is TRBV7-9 and J usage is TRBJ1-1; 8 positions agree with TRBD1. J lost 4 bases, V lost 5 bases, and 6 bases had no gene match. The germline CDR1 and CDR2 sequences are SEHNR and FQNEAQ (reference sequence). The CDR3 is made up of 14 amino acids. The CDR3 sequence is CASSHRTGSTEAFF. The CDR3 DNA reads TGTGCCAGCAGCCATAGGACAGGGAGCACTGAAGCTTTCTTT.

This clone was seen a few times. The chain has TRBV19 and TRBJ1-1, with D unresolved. CDR3 length: 15 residues. V lost 3 bases to trimming and J lost 1 base, with 12 bases between them. CDR1 and CDR2 from the germline V gene are LNHDA and SQIVND (reference sequence). The CDR3 DNA sequence: TGTGCCAGTAGTATTGGAGCAGTGGGGAACACTGAAGCTTTCTTT. Its protein product is CASSIGAVGNTEAFF. Filled out from reference TRBV19 and TRBJ1-1, the complete variable domain reads DGGITQSPKYLFRKEGQNVTLSCEQNLNHDAMYWYRQDPGQGLRLIYYSQIVNDFQKGDIAEGYSVSREKKESFPLTVTSAQKNPTAFYLCASSIGAVGNTEAFFGQGTRLTVV.

The chain links TRBV6-5 to TRBJ2-7; 7 bases line up with TRBD1. CDR1 and CDR2 from the germline V gene are MNHEY and SVGAGI. The J segment lost 7 bases and the V segment lost 4 bases, leaving 10 bases of the junction unmatched. The CDR3 sequence is 14 residues long. Here the CDR3 DNA reads TGTGCCAGCAGTTTCAGACAGGGCGTTGAGGAGCAGTACTTC. Amino acids: CASSFRQGVEEQYF.

This clone was detected once. J is TRBJ2-5 and V is TRBV9; perhaps TRBD1 as D (6 bases). The J call may be in error: the DNA end matches TRBJ2-7 better. The germline gives CDR1 SGDLS, CDR2 YYNGEE. The CDR3 is made up of 15 amino acids. The CDR3 DNA sequence: TGTGCCAGCAGTCGTCACGGACAGATGTCCTACGAGCAGTACTTC. Amino acids: CASSRHGQMSYEQYF.

This clone was picked up a small number of times. The chain uses TRBV29-1 and TRBJ2-7; tentative D call: TRBD2 (6 bases). The CDR3 contains 13 residues. CDR1 SQVTM and CDR2 ANQGSEA come from the germline V gene. V lost 5 bases and J 1 base, leaving 12 bases between the germline ends. CDR3 nucleotides: TGCAGCGTTCTTAGCGGCTTTTCCTACGAGCAGTACTTC. As protein: CSVLSGFSYEQYF.

This clone has only one observation. The chain recombines TRBV14 with TRBJ2-5; the match to TRBD1 covers 7 bases. Gene TRBJ2-7 matches the end of the DNA better, so the J call may be wrong. This CDR3 spans 17 amino acids. Germline lookup yields CDR1 SGHDN and CDR2 FVKESK. The CDR3 region is CASSLTVPGTAEYEQYF. Written as DNA, the CDR3 is TGTGCCAGCAGCCTGACTGTACCGGGGACAGCGGAGTACGAGCAGTACTTC.

The chain uses TRBV2 and TRBJ2-5; no reliable D call. In germline, CDR1 is SNHLY, CDR2 FYNNEI. The CDR3 sequence is 15 residues long. Trimming left V 6 bases short and J 4 bases short, with 18 bases between. In nucleotides, the CDR3 is TGTGCCAGCAGAGACCTGGATTACTCGGGAGAGACCCAGTACTTC. Protein sequence: CASRDLDYSGETQYF.

The chain links TRBV2 to TRBJ2-7; 7 nucleotides align to TRBD1. The CDR3 runs 13 residues. Per the germline V gene, CDR1 is SNHLY and CDR2 is FYNNEI. V was pared by 6 bases and J by 4 bases, with 6 bases of the junction left unmatched. The CDR3 sequence: CASRGQVWYEQYF. CDR3 sequence (DNA): TGTGCCAGCAGAGGACAGGTTTGGTACGAGCAGTACTTC. The whole variable domain, remainder taken from reference TRBV2 and TRBJ2-7, is EPEVTQTPSHQVTQMGQEVILRCVPISNHLYFYWYRQILGQKVEFLVSFYNNEISEKSEIFDDQFSVERPDGSNFTLKIRSTKLEDSAMYFCASRGQVWYEQYFGPGTRLTVT.